Listed below are T cell receptor beta chains from one sample, sequenced in a study of blood T cells in healthy people across ages. TCRdb ran MiXCR on the 5' RACE reads and lists one entry per CDR3 protein. The sample records over a million distinct CDR3 sequences, roughly 64% being singletons. Sample: blood. These receptors came from a man aged 18 to 30 in good health. Both conserved end residues are part of each CDR3. D genes are given only for firm matches. A row's size may be missing; if present it is once, few, many or a size class.

d_gene | abundance | j_gene | v_gene | CDR3nt | CDR3aa
. | . | TRBJ2-3 | TRBV7-9 | TGTGCCAGCAGCACCTCAGGGGGGGCAGATACGCAGTATTTT | CASSTSGGADTQYF
. | . | TRBJ2-1 | TRBV20-1 | TGCAGTGCTACAGGAAACTACAATGAGCAGTTCTTC | CSATGNYNEQFF
. | . | TRBJ2-5 | TRBV20-1 | TGCAGTGCTAGAATAGGACAAGAGACCCAGTACTTC | CSARIGQETQYF
TRBD2 | . | TRBJ2-3 | TRBV7-7 | TGTGCTAGCAGCCAACTAGCGACTGCAGATACGCAGTATTTT | CASSQLATADTQYF
TRBD1 | once | TRBJ1-1 | TRBV5-1 | TGCGCCAGCAGCTACCGGACAGGGGGCTTGAACACTGAAGCTTTCTTT | CASSYRTGGLNTEAFF
TRBD1 | . | TRBJ2-3 | TRBV6-5 | TGTGCCAGCAGTTACGAGAGGACGTGGACAGGGAGCACAGATACGCAGTATTTT | CASSYERTWTGSTDTQYF
. | once | TRBJ2-7 | TRBV6-5 | TGTGCCAGCAGTTCAGGAGAGGACGAGCAGTACTTC | CASSSGEDEQYF
. | . | TRBJ2-7 | TRBV29-1 | TGCAGCGTCGTCCCGGTGGACAGAGCTACGACGCAGTACTTC | CSVVPVDRATTQYF
TRBD1 | . | TRBJ2-5 | TRBV19 | TGTGCCAGTAGTCGGATGGACAGGGGCCAAGAGACCCAGTACTTC | CASSRMDRGQETQYF
TRBD2 | . | TRBJ2-7 | TRBV12-5 | TGTGCTAGTGGCCTGGGACTAGCGGGAGTCTACGAGCAGTACTTC | CASGLGLAGVYEQYF
. | . | TRBJ2-3 | TRBV29-1 | TGCAGCGGGGGAGTTAGGGGAGGACGCACAGATACGCAGTATTTT | CSGGVRGGRTDTQYF
. | . | TRBJ2-7 | TRBV6-2/TRBV6-3 | TGTGCCAGCGGACCGAGACACAGCTACGAGCAGTACTTC | CASGPRHSYEQYF
TRBD1 | . | TRBJ2-2 | TRBV12-3/TRBV12-4 | TGTGCCAGCGTGGCGGGACAGGTTGCCGGGGAGCTGTTTTTT | CASVAGQVAGELFF
. | few | TRBJ1-2 | TRBV20-1 | TGCAGTGCTCCTTCCTTTGCTGGTTACTATGGCTACACCTTC | CSAPSFAGYYGYTF
TRBD2 | few | TRBJ2-2 | TRBV7-2 | TGTGCCAGCAGCTGGCTAGCGGGAGAAAGTACCGGGGAGCTGTTTTTT | CASSWLAGESTGELFF
TRBD2 | . | TRBJ2-5 | TRBV2 | TGTGCCAGCAGTGCCGTTCAGCGGGGACCTCAAGAGACCCAGTACTTC | CASSAVQRGPQETQYF
TRBD2 | once | TRBJ2-1 | TRBV5-1 | TGCGCCAGCCACAAAGCGGGATCCCGCAATGAGCAGTTCTTC | CASHKAGSRNEQFF
. | . | TRBJ1-2 | TRBV21-1 | TGTGCCAGCAGCGAATGGAAAATTGGGACAGACCCTAACTATGGCTACACCTTC | CASSEWKIGTDPNYGYTF
. | few | TRBJ2-1 | TRBV18 | TGTGCCAGCTCACCACCAAAGGGGGGCCCCTACAATGAGCAGTTCTTC | CASSPPKGGPYNEQFF
. | . | TRBJ2-4 | TRBV2 | TGTGCCAGCCTGGGGGAGGACCCCCATTCAACCAAAAACATTCAGTACTTC | CASLGEDPHSTKNIQYF
. | few | TRBJ2-1 | TRBV7-9 | TGTGCCAGCAGCTTTGGAGGGGTGGATGAGCAGTTCTTC | CASSFGGVDEQFF
. | . | TRBJ2-7 | TRBV6-6 | TGTGCCGGCAGTTACTCCGCTGGGGAGCAGTACTTC | CAGSYSAGEQYF
TRBD1 | . | TRBJ2-7 | TRBV20-1 | TGCAGTGCCCATGACCGGGACAGGGGGACCTACGAGCAGTACTTC | CSAHDRDRGTYEQYF
TRBD1 | few | TRBJ2-7 | TRBV4-3 | TGCGCCAGCAGCCAAGTGCTTTTCCTCGGGACAGGGAGCAACGAGCAGTACTTC | CASSQVLFLGTGSNEQYF
. | . | TRBJ2-1 | TRBV4-3 | TGCGCCAGCAGCCAAGCACAGGCCGGCTCCTACAATGAGCAGTTCTTC | CASSQAQAGSYNEQFF
TRBD2 | . | TRBJ2-3 | TRBV5-6 | TGTGCCAGCAGCTTGATATTAGCGGGGGTCACAGATACGCAGTATTTT | CASSLILAGVTDTQYF
. | . | TRBJ2-1 | TRBV7-2 | TGTGCCAGCAGCTGGGTAGGGGACCATGAGCAGTTCTTC | CASSWVGDHEQFF
. | . | TRBJ2-5 | TRBV7-9 | TGTGCCAGCAGCTTAGGGGCCAAAGAGACCCAGTACTTC | CASSLGAKETQYF
. | . | TRBJ1-2 | TRBV6-6 | TGTGCCAGCAGTCCAAGGGCAGGGAGCTATGGCTACACCTTC | CASSPRAGSYGYTF
. | few | TRBJ2-2 | TRBV6-2/TRBV6-3 | TGTGCCAGCTCCCCCGGACTGGGCACCGGGGAGCTGTTTTTT | CASSPGLGTGELFF
. | . | TRBJ2-7 | TRBV20-1 | TGCAGTGCTAGAGATTTAGTAGGGGGTTACGAGCAGTACTTC | CSARDLVGGYEQYF
TRBD1 | few | TRBJ2-5 | TRBV7-2 | TGTGCCAGCAGCTTTGACAGGGGGCGGTTTCAAGAGACCCAGTACTTC | CASSFDRGRFQETQYF
. | once | TRBJ1-2 | TRBV20-1 | TGCAGTACCTCAGACCACTATGGCTACACCTTC | CSTSDHYGYTF
TRBD1 | few | TRBJ2-7 | TRBV12-3/TRBV12-4 | TGTGCCAGCAGTTCGAATCGGGACAGCTTCTACGAGCAGTACTTC | CASSSNRDSFYEQYF
TRBD2 | . | TRBJ2-1 | TRBV20-1 | TGCAGTGCACACCTGACTAGCGGCCTGAGCTCCTACAATGAGCAGTTCTTC | CSAHLTSGLSSYNEQFF
. | few | TRBJ1-2 | TRBV20-1 | TGCAGTGCTAGAGATCAGCCCGGCTATGGCTACACCTTC | CSARDQPGYGYTF
. | . | TRBJ2-3 | TRBV5-1 | TGCGCCAGCAGCTTGGACGGGGGAGCGGCGTCCACAGATACGCAGTATTTT | CASSLDGGAASTDTQYF
TRBD2 | . | TRBJ2-1 | TRBV7-9 | TGTGCCAGCAGCCCTAGCGGGAGGGCTGACAATGAGCAGTTCTTC | CASSPSGRADNEQFF
. | . | TRBJ2-1 | TRBV12-5 | TGTGCTAGTGGTCGGCCTAGGACAGCCTCCTACAATGAGCAGTTCTTC | CASGRPRTASYNEQFF
. | . | TRBJ2-2 | TRBV5-5 | TGTGCCAGCAGCCGACCGGCTGCGAACACCGGGGAGCTGTTTTTT | CASSRPAANTGELFF
. | . | TRBJ2-3 | TRBV20-1 | TGCAGTGCCAGGCCACAGGGAGTCCCAGATACGCAGTATTTT | CSARPQGVPDTQYF
. | . | TRBJ2-1 | TRBV27 | TGTGCCAGCAGTTTATCGAACTACAATGAGCAGTTCTTC | CASSLSNYNEQFF
. | . | TRBJ2-7 | TRBV7-9 | TGTGCCAGCAGCTCCCCCGTACAAGGACCTATATACGAGCAGTACTTC | CASSSPVQGPIYEQYF
TRBD2 | . | TRBJ2-3 | TRBV7-6 | TGTGCCAGCAGCCCCCGGGGACTAGCGGATTCAGATACGCAGTATTTT | CASSPRGLADSDTQYF
TRBD1 | . | TRBJ1-2 | TRBV5-6 | TGTGCCAGCAGCTTGAGCGGGACAGGGGGTCAGGGCTACACCTTC | CASSLSGTGGQGYTF
. | . | TRBJ2-5 | TRBV20-1 | TGCAGTGCTAGAGACAACCGGACTGTCTGGGAGACCCAGTACTTC | CSARDNRTVWETQYF
. | . | TRBJ2-7 | TRBV10-3 | TGTGCCATCAGTGAGAGACAGTCCTACGAGCAGTACTTC | CAISERQSYEQYF
TRBD2 | . | TRBJ2-5 | TRBV25-1 | TGTGCCAGCAGACTAGCGGAGCAGTACTTC | CASRLAEQYF
. | once | TRBJ1-4 | TRBV27 | TGTGCCAGCAGTTTATCCCCACCCGGGTTCCTTGCAACTAATGAAAAACTGTTTTTT | CASSLSPPGFLATNEKLFF
TRBD2 | few | TRBJ2-1 | TRBV11-2 | TGTGCCAGCAGCGGGACTAGCGGGATAAATGAGCAGTTCTTC | CASSGTSGINEQFF
TRBD2 | once | TRBJ2-1 | TRBV7-8 | TGTGCCAGCAGCCTACCGGGCTTTAGCGGGAGTCTCTACAATGAGCAGTTCTTC | CASSLPGFSGSLYNEQFF
. | few | TRBJ2-5 | TRBV25-1 | TGTGCCAGCAGTGTCGACGGCATTCAGCAGTACTTC | CASSVDGIQQYF
. | . | TRBJ1-4 | TRBV9 | TGTGCCAGTAGCGGGGTTAATGAAAGACTGTTTTTT | CASSGVNERLFF
. | . | TRBJ2-3 | TRBV4-2 | TGTGTCAGCAGCCAAACCGCCAGCGATAATACGCAGTATTTT | CVSSQTASDNTQYF
. | . | TRBJ1-2 | TRBV29-1 | TGCAGCGTTATGGGCAGGGTTGACGGCTACACCTTC | CSVMGRVDGYTF